This T cell receptor (beta chain) emerged from a study of blood T cell repertoires in COVID-19. The wider study: Donors in the United States, Italy and Spain gave samples during acute or convalescent COVID-19. PBMCs, B-cell-depleted T cells, or T cells provided the cDNA or gDNA that made up the material.

From germline, CDR1 is SGHTA and CDR2 FQGNSA. V was cut by 1 base and J by 7 bases, with 14 bases left in between. The CDR3 totals 15 residues. Generated by immunoSEQ multiplex PCR, the TCRdb table keeps only in-frame clones and is missing some. The sample consists of a few hundred thousand clones, less than 90% of them appearing once. Participants were aged about 18 to 89 years from around 25 US areas. Two negative PCRs, clearance, or symptom resolution were required of recovered Cohort 3 donors. The source material was PBMCs or T cells enriched from blood (not recorded which). V usage is TRBV7-2 and J usage is TRBJ2-1, with D tentatively TRBD1 (5 bases). The receptor was derived from a woman aged 45-60 years who had recovered from COVID-19. Here the CDR3 DNA reads TGTGCCAGCAGCTTAGGAGGCGTGGGGCAGAATGAGCAGTTCTTC. Translation gives CASSLGGVGQNEQFF. The variable domain in full, completed from reference TRBV7-2 and TRBJ2-1, reads GAGVSQSPSNKVTEKGKDVELRCDPISGHTALYWYRQSLGQGLEFLIYFQGNSAPDKSGLPSDRFSAERTGGSVSTLTIQRTQQEDSAVYLCASSLGGVGQNEQFFGPGTRLTVL.